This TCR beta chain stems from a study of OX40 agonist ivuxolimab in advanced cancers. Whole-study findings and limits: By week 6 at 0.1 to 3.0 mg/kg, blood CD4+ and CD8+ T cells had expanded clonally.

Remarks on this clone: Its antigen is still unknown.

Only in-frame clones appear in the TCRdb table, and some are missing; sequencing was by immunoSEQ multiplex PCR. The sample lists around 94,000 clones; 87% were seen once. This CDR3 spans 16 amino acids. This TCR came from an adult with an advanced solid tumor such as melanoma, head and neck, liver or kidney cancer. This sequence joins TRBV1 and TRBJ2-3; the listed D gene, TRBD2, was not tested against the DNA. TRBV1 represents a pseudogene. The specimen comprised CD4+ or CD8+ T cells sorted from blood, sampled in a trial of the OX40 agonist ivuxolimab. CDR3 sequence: CTSRWGRAGSTDTQYF. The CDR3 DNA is TGCACCAGCAGATGGGGTAGAGCGGGTAGCACAGATACGCAGTATTTT.